The 10 T cell receptor beta chains below come from one sample, sequenced in a study of T cells after yellow fever vaccination. TCRdb reanalysed the 5' RACE reads using MiXCR and keeps one entry per CDR3 protein. Found here are fewer than 150,000 distinct CDR3 sequences, 5.5% to 8% of them singletons; the top ten hold 2.7%. The sequenced sample was CD4+ T cells sorted from PBMCs, obtained around 45 days after the first yellow fever vaccination. The origin of the receptors is a young man who received the YFV17D yellow fever vaccine.

There are many counts of this clonotype. J is TRBJ2-1 and V is TRBV5-1; D gene uncertain. With 5 bases removed from V and 7 bases from J, the gap between germline ends came to 13 bases. The V gene's germline CDR1 is SGHRS and CDR2 YFSETQ. This CDR3 has 13 amino acids. CDR3 sequence reads: CASSLSPGNEQFF. DNA for the CDR3: TGCGCCAGCAGTCTGTCCCCCGGTAATGAGCAGTTCTTC.

The table lists this clonotype with many counts. This chain links TRBV7-9 with TRBJ2-7, with TRBD1 as a possible D gene (6 bases). CDR1 is SEHNR and CDR2 is FQNEAQ in the germline V gene (reference sequence). With 10 bases removed from V and 3 bases from J, the gap between germline ends came to 13 bases. This CDR3 spans 12 amino acids. In DNA, the CDR3 is TGTGCCATCCAGGGGCTGAGCTACGAGCAGTACTTC. As protein: CAIQGLSYEQYF.

By sample share, this clonotype is medium-sized. The chain is built from TRBV12-3 or TRBV12-4 and TRBJ1-1; 7 positions agree with TRBD1. The CDR3 spans 17 residues. V lost 8 bases, J lost 10 bases, and 25 bases stayed unmatched. The CDR3 loop is CASRTYDITGAKYGAFF. For the CDR3, the DNA is TGTGCCAGCCGAACCTACGACATTACAGGGGCAAAATATGGAGCTTTCTTT.

This clonotype occurred a few times. The V and J genes are TRBV18 and TRBJ2-5; D is possibly TRBD2 (5 bases). The length of the CDR3 is 13 residues. From germline, CDR1 is KGHSH and CDR2 LQKENI. Trimming left V 4 bases short and J 7 bases short, with 13 bases between. As DNA, the CDR3 is TGTGCCAGCTCACGCCCAGACGGAGGGACCCAGTACTTC. Its translation is CASSRPDGGTQYF.

Many counts were recorded for this clonotype. This rearrangement joins TRBV2 to TRBJ2-7; no clear D. The V gene lost 2 bases and the J gene lost 0 bases, with 11 bases spanning the gap. The CDR3 loop spans 15 amino acids. Germline CDR1 SNHLY, CDR2 FYNNEI. CDR3 DNA: TGTGCCAGCAGTGAAACGCTCTCCGCCTCCTACGAGCAGTACTTC. This gives the protein CASSETLSASYEQYF.

This clonotype occurred many times. The J gene is TRBJ2-7, the V gene TRBV5-6; D is uncertain. The V end was cut by 1 base, the J end by 2 bases, with 13 bases between. Looked up from germline, CDR1 is SGHDT and CDR2 is YYEEEE. This CDR3 comprises 15 residues. This chain's CDR3 is CASSLRSRTTYEQYV. The CDR3 DNA reads TGTGCCAGCAGCTTGAGGAGTAGAACTACCTACGAGCAGTACGTC.

This clonotype was detected many times. This rearrangement joins TRBV11-2 to TRBJ2-3; 11 bases are shared with TRBD2. The CDR3 loop spans 15 amino acids. J lost 4 bases, V lost 3 bases, and 3 bases had no gene match. Germline V gene lookup returns CDR1 SGHAT and CDR2 FQNNGV. The DNA of the CDR3 is TGTGCCAGCAGCTTTAGCGGGGGGGGACCAGATACGCAGTATTTT. Protein: CASSFSGGGPDTQYF. The variable domain in full, completed from reference TRBV11-2 and TRBJ2-3, reads EAGVAQSPRYKIIEKRQSVAFWCNPISGHATLYWYQQILGQGPKLLIQFQNNGVVDDSQLPKDRFSAERLKGVDSTLKIQPAKLEDSAVYLCASSFSGGGPDTQYFGPGTRLTVL.

The rearrangement uses TRBV4-2 and TRBJ2-1, with 7 bases that match TRBD1. CDR1 is LGHNA, CDR2 YNFKEQ, per germline. V gave up 0 bases and J gave up 12 bases; unmatched junction bases: 8. The CDR3 is 14 residues long. CDR3 DNA sequence: TGTGCCAGCAGCCAAGAGCGGCTGGGGACAGTGCAGTTCTTC. This gives the protein CASSQERLGTVQFF.

This clonotype was recorded many times. The rearrangement joins TRBV7-9 to TRBJ2-2, with a weak D call TRBD1 (5 bases). Trimming pared 3 bases from V and 6 bases from J, leaving 11 bases between. CDR1 is SEHNR and CDR2 is FQNEAQ in the germline V gene (reference sequence). The CDR3 has 14 residues. CDR3 DNA sequence: TGTGCCAGCAGCTTCAGCAGGGATGCCGGGGAGCTGTTTTTT. Protein: CASSFSRDAGELFF.

This clonotype was seen ten or more times. The V gene is TRBV5-1, the J gene TRBJ2-3; 7 bases map to TRBD1. The CDR3 length is 13 residues. J lost 5 bases, V lost 2 bases, and 2 bases had no gene match. Germline assignment: CDR1 SGHRS and CDR2 YFSETQ. Here the CDR3 DNA reads TGCGCCAGCAGCTTACAGGGGAAAGATACGCAGTATTTT. Amino acids: CASSLQGKDTQYF. Drawing the rest from reference TRBV5-1 and TRBJ2-3, the complete variable domain is KAGVTQTPRYLIKTRGQQVTLSCSPISGHRSVSWYQQTPGQGLQFLFEYFSETQRNKGNFPGRFSGRQFSNSRSEMNVSTLELGDSALYLCASSLQGKDTQYFGPGTRLTVL.